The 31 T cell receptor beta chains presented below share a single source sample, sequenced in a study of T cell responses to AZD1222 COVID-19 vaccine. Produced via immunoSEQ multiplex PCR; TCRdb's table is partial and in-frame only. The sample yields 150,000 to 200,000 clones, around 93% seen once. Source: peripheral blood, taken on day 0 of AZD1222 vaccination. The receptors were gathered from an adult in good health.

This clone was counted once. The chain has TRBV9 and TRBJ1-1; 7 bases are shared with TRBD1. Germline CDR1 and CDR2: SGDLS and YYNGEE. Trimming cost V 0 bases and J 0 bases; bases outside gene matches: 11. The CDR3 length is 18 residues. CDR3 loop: CASSVGPGGKTMNTEAFF. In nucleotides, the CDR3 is TGTGCCAGCAGCGTAGGTCCAGGGGGTAAAACAATGAACACTGAAGCTTTCTTT.

CDR3 protein: CASSPMGTGVDQPQHF. CDR3 coding DNA: TGTGCCAGCTCACCAATGGGGACAGGGGTCGATCAGCCCCAGCATTTT. The chain combines TRBV18 with TRBJ1-5; 10 bases match TRBD1. This CDR3 spans 16 amino acids. The germline CDR1 and CDR2 sequences are KGHSH and LQKENI. The J segment lost 5 bases and the V segment lost 2 bases, leaving 6 bases of the junction unmatched. Full variable domain (outside the CDR3, taken from reference TRBV18 and TRBJ1-5): NAGVMQNPRHLVRRRGQEARLRCSPMKGHSHVYWYRQLPEEGLKFMVYLQKENIIDESGMPKERFSAEFPKEGPSILRIQQVVRGDSAAYFCASSPMGTGVDQPQHFGDGTRLSIL.

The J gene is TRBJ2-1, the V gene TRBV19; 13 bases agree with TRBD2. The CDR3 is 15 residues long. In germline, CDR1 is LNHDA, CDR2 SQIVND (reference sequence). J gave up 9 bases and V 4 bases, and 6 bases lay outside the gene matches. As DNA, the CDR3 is TGTGCCAGTAGTACTGGACTAGCGGGAGAGCCTGAGCAGTTCTTC. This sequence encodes CASSTGLAGEPEQFF. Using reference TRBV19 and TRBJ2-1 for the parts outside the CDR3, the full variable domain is DGGITQSPKYLFRKEGQNVTLSCEQNLNHDAMYWYRQDPGQGLRLIYYSQIVNDFQKGDIAEGYSVSREKKESFPLTVTSAQKNPTAFYLCASSTGLAGEPEQFFGPGTRLTVL.

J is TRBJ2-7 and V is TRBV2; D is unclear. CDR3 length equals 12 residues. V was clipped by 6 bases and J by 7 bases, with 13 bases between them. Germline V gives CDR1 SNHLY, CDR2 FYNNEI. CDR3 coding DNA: TGTGCCAGCAGACCCTCCCCCCGGGAGCAGTACTTC. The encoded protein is CASRPSPREQYF.

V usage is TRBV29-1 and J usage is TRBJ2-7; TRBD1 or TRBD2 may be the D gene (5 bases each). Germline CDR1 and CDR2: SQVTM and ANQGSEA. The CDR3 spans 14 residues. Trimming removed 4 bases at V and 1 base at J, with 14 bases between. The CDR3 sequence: CSVGQFGGSYEQYF. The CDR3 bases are TGCAGCGTTGGACAGTTTGGAGGATCCTACGAGCAGTACTTC.

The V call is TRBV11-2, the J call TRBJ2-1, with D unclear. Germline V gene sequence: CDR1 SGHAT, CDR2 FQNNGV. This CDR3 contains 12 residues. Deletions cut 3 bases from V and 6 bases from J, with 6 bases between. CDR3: CASSLIINEQFF. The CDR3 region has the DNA TGTGCCAGCAGCTTGATAATCAATGAGCAGTTCTTC.

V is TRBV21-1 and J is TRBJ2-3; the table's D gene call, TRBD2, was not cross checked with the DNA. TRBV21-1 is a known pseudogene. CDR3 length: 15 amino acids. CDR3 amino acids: CASSKGPGPTDTQYF. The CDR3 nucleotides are TGTGCCAGCAGCAAAGGTCCGGGTCCCACAGATACGCAGTATTTT.

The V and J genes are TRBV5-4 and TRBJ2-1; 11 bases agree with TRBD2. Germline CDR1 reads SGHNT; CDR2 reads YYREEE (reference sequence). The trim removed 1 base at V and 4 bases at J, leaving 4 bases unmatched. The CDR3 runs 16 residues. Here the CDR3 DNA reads TGTGCCAGCAGCTTGCTAGCGGGAGGCCTTTACAATGAGCAGTTCTTC. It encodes CASSLLAGGLYNEQFF.

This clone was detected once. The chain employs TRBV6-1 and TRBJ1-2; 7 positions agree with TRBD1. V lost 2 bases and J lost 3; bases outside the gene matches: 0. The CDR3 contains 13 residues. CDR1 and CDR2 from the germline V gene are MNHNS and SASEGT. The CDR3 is CASSEQGDYGYTF. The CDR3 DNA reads TGTGCCAGCAGTGAACAGGGGGACTATGGCTACACCTTC.

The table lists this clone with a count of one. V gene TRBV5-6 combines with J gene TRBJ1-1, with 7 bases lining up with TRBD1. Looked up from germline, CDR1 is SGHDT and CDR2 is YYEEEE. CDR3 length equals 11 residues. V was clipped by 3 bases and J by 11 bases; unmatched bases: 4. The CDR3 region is CASSYGTVAFF. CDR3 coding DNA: TGTGCCAGCAGCTATGGGACAGTTGCTTTCTTT.

CDR3 nucleotide sequence: TGTGCCAGCAGACTTTCAGGCTCCTACGAGCAGTACTTC. Amino acids: CASRLSGSYEQYF. This chain links TRBV28 with TRBJ2-7; D is uncertain. Germline assignment: CDR1 MDHEN and CDR2 SYDVKM. The CDR3 is 13 amino acids. Trimming took off 6 bases at V and 0 bases at J, with 9 bases between the two ends.

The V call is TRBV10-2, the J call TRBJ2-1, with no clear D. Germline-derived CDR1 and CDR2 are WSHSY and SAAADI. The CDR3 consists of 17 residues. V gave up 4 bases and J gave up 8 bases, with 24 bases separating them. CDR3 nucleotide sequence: TGCGCCAGCAGTGCTCGTGCAGGCAGTCCACCTGGGGATGAGCAGTTCTTC. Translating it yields CASSARAGSPPGDEQFF.

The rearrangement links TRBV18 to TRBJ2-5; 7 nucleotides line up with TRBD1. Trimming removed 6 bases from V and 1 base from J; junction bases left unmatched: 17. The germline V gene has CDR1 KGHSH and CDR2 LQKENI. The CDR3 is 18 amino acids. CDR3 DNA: TGTGCCAGCTCCCCCTGGGTTGGGACAGCACTGTTCCAAGAGACCCAGTACTTC. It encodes CASSPWVGTALFQETQYF.

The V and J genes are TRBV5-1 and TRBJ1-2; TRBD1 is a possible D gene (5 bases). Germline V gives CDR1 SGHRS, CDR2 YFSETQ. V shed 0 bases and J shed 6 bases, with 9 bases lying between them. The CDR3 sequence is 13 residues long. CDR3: CASSLAGTDGYTF. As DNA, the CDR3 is TGCGCCAGCAGCTTGGCCGGGACGGATGGCTACACCTTC.

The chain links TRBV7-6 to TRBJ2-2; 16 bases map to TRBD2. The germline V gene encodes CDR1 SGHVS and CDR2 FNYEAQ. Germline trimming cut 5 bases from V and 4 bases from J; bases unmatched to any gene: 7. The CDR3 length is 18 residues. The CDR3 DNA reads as TGTGCCAGCAGCGAGGGACTAGCGGGAGGGCCTACCACCGGGGAGCTGTTTTTT. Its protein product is CASSEGLAGGPTTGELFF.

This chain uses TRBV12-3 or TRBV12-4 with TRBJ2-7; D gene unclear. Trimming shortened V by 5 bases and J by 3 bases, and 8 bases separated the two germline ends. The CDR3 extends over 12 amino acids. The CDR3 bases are TGTGCCAGCAGTGCGGAAAGCTACGAGCAGTACTTC. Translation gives CASSAESYEQYF.

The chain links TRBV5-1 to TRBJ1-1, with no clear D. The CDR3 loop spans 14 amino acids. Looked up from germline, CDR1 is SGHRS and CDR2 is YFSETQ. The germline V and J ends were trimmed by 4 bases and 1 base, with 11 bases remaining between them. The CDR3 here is CASSLRQANTEAFF. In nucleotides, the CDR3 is TGCGCCAGCAGCCTTAGACAAGCGAACACTGAAGCTTTCTTT.

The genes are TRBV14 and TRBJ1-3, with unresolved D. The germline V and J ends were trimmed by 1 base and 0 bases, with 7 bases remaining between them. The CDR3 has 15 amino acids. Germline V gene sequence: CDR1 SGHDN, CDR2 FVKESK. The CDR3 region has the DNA TGTGCCAGCAGCCAAGGAGAGTCCTCTGGAAACACCATATATTTT. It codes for CASSQGESSGNTIYF.

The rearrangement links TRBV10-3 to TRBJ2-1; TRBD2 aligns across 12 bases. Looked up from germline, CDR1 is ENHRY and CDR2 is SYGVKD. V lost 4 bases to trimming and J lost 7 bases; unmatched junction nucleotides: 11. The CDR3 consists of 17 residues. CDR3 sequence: CAISGASGRALGNEQFF. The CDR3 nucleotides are TGTGCCATCAGTGGGGCTAGCGGGAGGGCCTTAGGGAATGAGCAGTTCTTC.

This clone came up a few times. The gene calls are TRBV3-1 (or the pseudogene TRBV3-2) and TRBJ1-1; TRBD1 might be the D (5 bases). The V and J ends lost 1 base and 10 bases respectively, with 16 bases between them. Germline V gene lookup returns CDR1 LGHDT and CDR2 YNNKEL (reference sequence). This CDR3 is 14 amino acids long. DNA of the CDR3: TGTGCCAGCAGCCAAGGACTTCAGGGACTCTCAGCTTTCTTT. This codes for CASSQGLQGLSAFF.

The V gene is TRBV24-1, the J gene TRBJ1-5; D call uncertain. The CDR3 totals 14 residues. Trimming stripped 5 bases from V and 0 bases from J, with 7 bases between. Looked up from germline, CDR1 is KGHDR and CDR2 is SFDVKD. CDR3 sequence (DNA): TGTGCCACCAGTGTTCAGGATAGCAATCAGCCCCAGCATTTT. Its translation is CATSVQDSNQPQHF.

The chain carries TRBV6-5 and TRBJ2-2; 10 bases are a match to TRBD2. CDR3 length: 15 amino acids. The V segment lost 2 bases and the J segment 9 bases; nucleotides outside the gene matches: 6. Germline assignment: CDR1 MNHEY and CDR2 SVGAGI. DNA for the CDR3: TGTGCCAGCAGTTACAACCTAGCGGGAGTAAGGGAGCTGTTTTTT. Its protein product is CASSYNLAGVRELFF.

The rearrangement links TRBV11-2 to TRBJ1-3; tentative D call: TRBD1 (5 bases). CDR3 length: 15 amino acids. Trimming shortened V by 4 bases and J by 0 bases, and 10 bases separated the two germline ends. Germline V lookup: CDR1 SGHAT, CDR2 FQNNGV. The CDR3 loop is CASSSGPLSGNTIYF. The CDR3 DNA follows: TGTGCCAGCAGCTCGGGACCTCTCTCTGGAAACACCATATATTTT. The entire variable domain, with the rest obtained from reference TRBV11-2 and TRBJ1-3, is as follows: EAGVAQSPRYKIIEKRQSVAFWCNPISGHATLYWYQQILGQGPKLLIQFQNNGVVDDSQLPKDRFSAERLKGVDSTLKIQPAKLEDSAVYLCASSSGPLSGNTIYFGEGSWLTVV.

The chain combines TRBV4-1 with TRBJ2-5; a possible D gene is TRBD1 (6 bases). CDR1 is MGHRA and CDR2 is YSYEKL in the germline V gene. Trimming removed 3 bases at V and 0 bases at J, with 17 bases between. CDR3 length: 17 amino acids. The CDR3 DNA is TGCGCCAGCAGCCAGGCTGGGGTGGGGACAAACCAAGAGACCCAGTACTTC. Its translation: CASSQAGVGTNQETQYF.

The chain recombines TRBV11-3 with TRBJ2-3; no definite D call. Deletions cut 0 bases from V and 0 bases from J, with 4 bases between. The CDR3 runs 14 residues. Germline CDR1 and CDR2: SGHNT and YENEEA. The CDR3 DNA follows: TGTGCCAGCAGCTTAGATGTGAGCACAGATACGCAGTATTTT. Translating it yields CASSLDVSTDTQYF. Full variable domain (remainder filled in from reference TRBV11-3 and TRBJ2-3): EAGVVQSPRYKIIEKKQPVAFWCNPISGHNTLYWYLQNLGQGPELLIRYENEEAVDDSQLPKDRFSAERLKGVDSTLKIQPAELGDSAVYLCASSLDVSTDTQYFGPGTRLTVL.

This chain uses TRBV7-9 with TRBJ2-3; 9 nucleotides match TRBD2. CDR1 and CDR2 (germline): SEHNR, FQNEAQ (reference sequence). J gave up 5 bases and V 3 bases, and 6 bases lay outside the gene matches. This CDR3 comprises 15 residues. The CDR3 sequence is CASSLVSGSLDTQYF. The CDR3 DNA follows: TGTGCCAGCAGCTTGGTTAGCGGGAGTTTAGATACGCAGTATTTT. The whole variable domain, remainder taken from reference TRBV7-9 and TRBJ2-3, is DTGVSQNPRHKITKRGQNVTFRCDPISEHNRLYWYRQTLGQGPEFLTYFQNEAQLEKSRLLSDRFSAERPKGSFSTLEIQRTEQGDSAMYLCASSLVSGSLDTQYFGPGTRLTVL.

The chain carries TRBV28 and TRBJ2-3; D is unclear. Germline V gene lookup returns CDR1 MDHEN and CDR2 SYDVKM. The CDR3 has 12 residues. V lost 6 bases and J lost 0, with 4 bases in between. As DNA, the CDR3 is TGTGCCAGCAGCCAAAGCACAGATACGCAGTATTTT. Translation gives CASSQSTDTQYF.

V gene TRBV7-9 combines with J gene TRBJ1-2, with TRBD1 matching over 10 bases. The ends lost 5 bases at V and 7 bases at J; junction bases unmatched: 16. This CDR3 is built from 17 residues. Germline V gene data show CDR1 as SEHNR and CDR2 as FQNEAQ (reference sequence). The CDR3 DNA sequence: TGTGCCAGCAGCCCTCGGCGGGGACAGGGGATTGACCCTGGCTACACCTTC. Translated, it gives CASSPRRGQGIDPGYTF.

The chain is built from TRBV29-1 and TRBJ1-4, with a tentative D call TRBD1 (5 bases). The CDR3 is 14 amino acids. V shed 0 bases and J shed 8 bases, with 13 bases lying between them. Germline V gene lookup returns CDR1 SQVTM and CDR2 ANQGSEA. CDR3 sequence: CSVEEGTGSEKLFF. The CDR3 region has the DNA TGCAGCGTTGAAGAAGGGACGGGGTCAGAAAAACTGTTTTTT. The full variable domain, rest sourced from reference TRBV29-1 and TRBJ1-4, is SAVISQKPSRDICQRGTSLTIQCQVDSQVTMMFWYRQQPGQSLTLIATANQGSEATYESGFVIDKFPISRPNLTFSTLTVSNMSPEDSSIYLCSVEEGTGSEKLFFGSGTQLSVL.

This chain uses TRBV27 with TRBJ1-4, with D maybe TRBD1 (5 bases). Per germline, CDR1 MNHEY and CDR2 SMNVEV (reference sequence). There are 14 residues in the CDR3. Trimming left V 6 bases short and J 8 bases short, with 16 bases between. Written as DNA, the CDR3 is TGTGCCAGCAGGCGCCCGGGGCTTTCCGAAAAACTGTTTTTT. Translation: CASRRPGLSEKLFF.

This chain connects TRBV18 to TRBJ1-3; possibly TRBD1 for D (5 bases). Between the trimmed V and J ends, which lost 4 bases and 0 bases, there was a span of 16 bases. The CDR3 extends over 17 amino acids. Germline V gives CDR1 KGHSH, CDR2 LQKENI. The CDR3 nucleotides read TGTGCCAGCTCACAAATTCCCGGGACGGCCTCTGGAAACACCATATATTTT. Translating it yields CASSQIPGTASGNTIYF.